The subject of this entry is one TCR beta chain. Its antigen is currently unknown. This sample was included in a study of cytomegalovirus exposure and HLA in healthy donors. General observations from the study: For TCR beta chains, V- and J-gene trimming was later linked to a missense DCLRE1C variant. Later analysis suggested most CMV-associated TCR beta chains were HLA-restricted. Another analysis was done later, and it associated 16,951 TCR beta sequences with HLA alleles at 0.05 false discovery rate.

CDR1 WSHSY and CDR2 SAAADI come from the germline V gene. The CDR3 is made up of 15 amino acids. Trimming removed 6 bases at V and 0 bases at J, with 12 bases between. Primers: 60 Vbeta forward and 13 Jbeta reverse. Methods used by the authors: Roughly 11 million shared chains were among approximately 87 million unique TCR beta chains counted in a later analysis. Clones were sequenced by immunoSEQ multiplex PCR, and TCRdb holds only the in-frame ones, with some missing. Clonal size and the V and J genes are those of that table, whereas D and trimming came from the DNA. The sample has about 43,000 clones; the top ten hold roughly 1.8%.

Specimen: PBMCs. V usage is TRBV10-2 and J usage is TRBJ1-3; D possibly corresponds to TRBD1 (6 bases). The TCR was taken from a woman aged 30 to 39 in good health and CMV-seronegative. CDR3 sequence reads: CASRDTGSSGNTIYF. The CDR3 DNA reads as TGCGCCAGCAGGGACACAGGGTCCTCTGGAAACACCATATATTTT.